Listed below are T cell receptor beta chains from one sample, sequenced in a study of blood T cell repertoires in COVID-19. Assay used: immunoSEQ multiplex PCR; TCRdb lists only in-frame clones, some missing. The data show 250,000 to 300,000 clones, about 88% seen once. Specimen: PBMCs or T cells enriched from blood (not recorded which). The receptors derive from a man in his thirties or forties with acute COVID-19. CDR3s include the opening cysteine and the closing phenylalanine or tryptophan. A D gene is named only where the DNA matches it firmly. Clone size appears in some rows only: once, few, many, or a class for an expanded clone.

DNA: TGTGCCAGCAGACAAGGTCAGGATCAGCCCCAGCATTTT
CDR3: CASRQGQDQPQHF
V: TRBV12-3/TRBV12-4
J: TRBJ1-5
D: -
size: once

DNA: TGTGCCAGCAGCGTATTTAGCGCGCCGGACAATGAGCAGTTCTTC
CDR3: CASSVFSAPDNEQFF
V: TRBV9
J: TRBJ2-1
D: -
size: -

DNA: TGTGCCAGCAGTTCCCACAGGGGTCTCGATTCATTC
CDR3: CASSSHRGLDSF
V: TRBV6-5
J: TRBJ1-2
D: TRBD1
size: -

DNA: TGTGCCAGCAGTTACTGGGCGGGGGCGGGCACCGGGGAGCTGTTTTTT
CDR3: CASSYWAGAGTGELFF
V: TRBV6-5
J: TRBJ2-2
D: -
size: -

DNA: TGTGCCAGTGGTGCGGTTGATGGCACTGAAGCTTTCTTT
CDR3: CASGAVDGTEAFF
V: TRBV19
J: TRBJ1-1
D: -
size: -

DNA: TGTGCCAGCAGCCAAGAATCTCCCTCTGGAAACACCATATATTTT
CDR3: CASSQESPSGNTIYF
V: TRBV3-1/TRBV3-2
J: TRBJ1-3
D: -
size: -

DNA: TGTGCCAGCAGTCCCCAGGGGGCGAGGGGCTACACCTTC
CDR3: CASSPQGARGYTF
V: TRBV12-3/TRBV12-4
J: TRBJ1-2
D: TRBD1
size: -

DNA: TGTGCCACCAGTGATGCCGGGACAGGGTTGTTGACCGGGGAGCTGTTTTTT
CDR3: CATSDAGTGLLTGELFF
V: TRBV24-1
J: TRBJ2-2
D: TRBD1
size: -

DNA: TGTGCCAGCAGTCTAGGACAGGAGGTTGAAGCTTTCTTT
CDR3: CASSLGQEVEAFF
V: TRBV2
J: TRBJ1-1
D: TRBD1
size: few

DNA: TGTGCCAGCAGCCTCCAGGGCCTGAACACTGAAGCTTTCTTT
CDR3: CASSLQGLNTEAFF
V: TRBV11-2
J: TRBJ1-1
D: -
size: once

DNA: TGTGCCAGCAGTTATGCCGGGACAGGGGCGAACACTGAAGCTTTCTTT
CDR3: CASSYAGTGANTEAFF
V: TRBV6-5
J: TRBJ1-1
D: TRBD1
size: -

DNA: TGCGCCAGCAGCTTGGGCGGGGGTGGTGTTACCTACAATGAGCAGTTCTTC
CDR3: CASSLGGGGVTYNEQFF
V: TRBV5-1
J: TRBJ2-1
D: TRBD2
size: -

DNA: TGTGCCAGCAACTCAGGCAGCTCTGGGGCCAACGTCCTGACTTTC
CDR3: CASNSGSSGANVLTF
V: TRBV6-5
J: TRBJ2-6
D: -
size: -

DNA: TGTGCCAGCAGTTCAGGGACAGACGCCTATAATTCACCCCTCCACTTT
CDR3: CASSSGTDAYNSPLHF
V: TRBV28
J: TRBJ1-6
D: TRBD1
size: once

DNA: TGTGCCAGCAGTGAAACTAGCGGGGCCTACAATGAGCAGTTCTTC
CDR3: CASSETSGAYNEQFF
V: TRBV6-1
J: TRBJ2-1
D: TRBD2
size: -

DNA: TGTGCCAGCAGCCCCGGACGCCTGGGGCCTGAAGCTTTCTTT
CDR3: CASSPGRLGPEAFF
V: TRBV7-8
J: TRBJ1-1
D: -
size: -

DNA: TGCGCCAGCAGCTTAGGGGATCTGGGGAATTCACCCCTCCACTTT
CDR3: CASSLGDLGNSPLHF
V: TRBV5-1
J: TRBJ1-6
D: -
size: -

DNA: TGCGCCAGCAGCCGGACAGACACCGGGGAGCTGTTTTTT
CDR3: CASSRTDTGELFF
V: TRBV10-1
J: TRBJ2-2
D: -
size: few

DNA: TGTGCCAGCAGGCGGGGGGGCGCCAACAATGAGCAGTTCTTC
CDR3: CASRRGGANNEQFF
V: TRBV21-1
J: TRBJ2-1
D: -
size: few

DNA: TGTGCCAGCAGCCAGTTGGGGGGGACTGAAGCTTTCTTT
CDR3: CASSQLGGTEAFF
V: TRBV3-1/TRBV3-2
J: TRBJ1-1
D: -
size: -

DNA: TGTGCCAGCAGCCGCTTGGGGGAGGGGATCACTGAAGCTTTCTTT
CDR3: CASSRLGEGITEAFF
V: TRBV7-2
J: TRBJ1-1
D: -
size: -

DNA: TGTGCCAGCAGCCTTGGACAGGGGTATTCGAACACTGAAGCTTTCTTT
CDR3: CASSLGQGYSNTEAFF
V: TRBV7-9
J: TRBJ1-1
D: TRBD1
size: few

DNA: TGTGCCAGCGGGGAAGGGACAGGGGGCGCCTCACCCCTCCACTTT
CDR3: CASGEGTGGASPLHF
V: TRBV6-6
J: TRBJ1-6
D: TRBD1
size: few

DNA: TGTGCCAGAAGCGCTTCTAGGAGGTCGGGGGCCAACGTCCTGACTTTC
CDR3: CARSASRRSGANVLTF
V: TRBV5-3
J: TRBJ2-6
D: -
size: few

DNA: TGTGCCAGCTCTCCATCGCTTCGGAATGAGCAGTTCTTC
CDR3: CASSPSLRNEQFF
V: TRBV18
J: TRBJ2-1
D: -
size: -

DNA: TGTGCCAGCAGTTTCCCCAGTAGCGGGGGGGCCTCAGAGTACAATGAGCAGTTCTTC
CDR3: CASSFPSSGGASEYNEQFF
V: TRBV28
J: TRBJ2-1
D: TRBD2
size: -

DNA: TGTGCCAGTAGTACCGGACTAGCGGGGGACCCGGTGGCAGATACGCAGTATTTT
CDR3: CASSTGLAGDPVADTQYF
V: TRBV19
J: TRBJ2-3
D: TRBD2
size: -

DNA: TGTGCCAGCAGCCCGGGGTTCTCTGGAAACACCATATATTTT
CDR3: CASSPGFSGNTIYF
V: TRBV11-2
J: TRBJ1-3
D: -
size: -

DNA: TGTGCCAGTAGTACGGGGATTGATACGCAGTATTTT
CDR3: CASSTGIDTQYF
V: TRBV19
J: TRBJ2-3
D: -
size: -

DNA: TGTGCCAGCAGCGTGCGGGGGGGTGGCTATGGCTACACCTTC
CDR3: CASSVRGGGYGYTF
V: TRBV5-1
J: TRBJ1-2
D: -
size: -

DNA: TGTGCCACCAGTGATCCTAACTTAAGAGAAGCTTTCTTT
CDR3: CATSDPNLREAFF
V: TRBV24-1
J: TRBJ1-1
D: -
size: -

DNA: TGTGCCAGCAGCTTTCAGGGGAACTATGGCTACACCTTC
CDR3: CASSFQGNYGYTF
V: TRBV11-3
J: TRBJ1-2
D: -
size: few

DNA: TGTGCCAGCAAGAGGACCGGGGAGCTGTTTTTT
CDR3: CASKRTGELFF
V: TRBV6-5
J: TRBJ2-2
D: -
size: -

DNA: TGTGCCAGTAGTAGAGGACAGGGCGGCATGAACACTGAAGCTTTCTTT
CDR3: CASSRGQGGMNTEAFF
V: TRBV19
J: TRBJ1-1
D: TRBD1
size: once

DNA: TGTGCCAGCAGCTTGGTGGGCGATGAAGCTTTCTTT
CDR3: CASSLVGDEAFF
V: TRBV5-1
J: TRBJ1-1
D: -
size: many

DNA: TGCGCCAGCAGCCAAGATCCGGGTACCGGGGAGCTGTTTTTT
CDR3: CASSQDPGTGELFF
V: TRBV4-3
J: TRBJ2-2
D: -
size: few

DNA: TGTGCCAGCAGCCAGGGACTAGAGGAGACCCAGTACTTC
CDR3: CASSQGLEETQYF
V: TRBV7-6
J: TRBJ2-5
D: TRBD2
size: -

DNA: TGCGCCAGCAGCCAAGACCACGGAGGGTCTGGAAACACCATATATTTT
CDR3: CASSQDHGGSGNTIYF
V: TRBV4-3
J: TRBJ1-3
D: -
size: once

DNA: TGTGCCAGCGCCGGACAGGGGGCGAACTATGGCTACACCTTC
CDR3: CASAGQGANYGYTF
V: TRBV9
J: TRBJ1-2
D: TRBD1
size: -

DNA: TGTGCCAGCAGCCGAGGGACTAGCGTGGTGGGAGAGCAGTTCTTC
CDR3: CASSRGTSVVGEQFF
V: TRBV9
J: TRBJ2-1
D: TRBD2
size: -

DNA: TGTGCCAGCAGCTTACTCGGGACAGCGAACACTGAAGCTTTCTTT
CDR3: CASSLLGTANTEAFF
V: TRBV7-8
J: TRBJ1-1
D: TRBD1
size: -

DNA: TGTGCCAGCAGCTTGGGACTAGCGGGAGGAGAGACCCAGTACTTC
CDR3: CASSLGLAGGETQYF
V: TRBV5-6
J: TRBJ2-5
D: TRBD2
size: -

DNA: TGTGCCAGTAGTCCCCGGCTATGGTTAGCGGGAGAATACAATGAGCAGTTCTTC
CDR3: CASSPRLWLAGEYNEQFF
V: TRBV19
J: TRBJ2-1
D: TRBD2
size: -

DNA: TGTGCCAGCAGCTTGGACAAGAACACTGAAGCTTTCTTT
CDR3: CASSLDKNTEAFF
V: TRBV7-8
J: TRBJ1-1
D: -
size: -

DNA: TGTGCCAGCAGCGCCCGGACCGACACAGGGGGTGGCTACACCTTC
CDR3: CASSARTDTGGGYTF
V: TRBV6-4
J: TRBJ1-2
D: TRBD1
size: -

DNA: TGTGCTAGTGGCGAGCGGACTAGTGAAGCTTTCTTT
CDR3: CASGERTSEAFF
V: TRBV12-5
J: TRBJ1-1
D: -
size: many

DNA: TGTGCCAGCAGTTATCTACGCAATGAGCAGTTCTTC
CDR3: CASSYLRNEQFF
V: TRBV6-5
J: TRBJ2-1
D: -
size: -

DNA: TGTGCCAGCAGCGCAGGGGTTTTGTCTAATGAAAAACTGTTTTTT
CDR3: CASSAGVLSNEKLFF
V: TRBV5-1
J: TRBJ1-4
D: -
size: few

DNA: TGTGCCAGTAGTATTGCCGGGAAGATTGTGGATACGCAGTATTTT
CDR3: CASSIAGKIVDTQYF
V: TRBV19
J: TRBJ2-3
D: -
size: -

DNA: TGCAGCGGAGGACAGGGACGGGAAAAACTGTTTTTT
CDR3: CSGGQGREKLFF
V: TRBV29-1
J: TRBJ1-4
D: TRBD1
size: -

DNA: TGCGCCAGCAGCTCCGGGACTAGCGGGGCCGGGGAGCTGTTTTTT
CDR3: CASSSGTSGAGELFF
V: TRBV5-1
J: TRBJ2-2
D: TRBD2
size: -

DNA: TGTGCCAGCAGCTTTAGGAGGGACGAGACCCAGTACTTC
CDR3: CASSFRRDETQYF
V: TRBV5-4
J: TRBJ2-5
D: -
size: -

DNA: TGTGCCAGCAGTGAAGCCGGGGTCAGTGGATTCCGTCAGCCCCAGCATTTT
CDR3: CASSEAGVSGFRQPQHF
V: TRBV2
J: TRBJ1-5
D: -
size: once

DNA: TGTGCCAGCAGCTCCCGGGACTCACACACTTTGGATACGCAGTATTTT
CDR3: CASSSRDSHTLDTQYF
V: TRBV13
J: TRBJ2-3
D: -
size: -